What follows is one TCR beta chain and its context. Its antigen remains unknown. The CDR3 length is 12 residues. Trimming took 8 bases from V and 7 from J, leaving 12 bases between them. Germline-derived CDR1 and CDR2 are SQVTM and ANQGSEA. As the sequencing template, cDNA was produced by extracting RNA and reverse transcribing it. TCRdb's table, derived via immunoSEQ multiplex PCR, lists solely in-frame clones and lacks some. The table lists about 150,000 clones, around 50% of them singletons. This record comes from a study of CD8+ T cells in alopecia areata. Study context: For the treated group, dosing was oral tofacitinib at 5 to 10 mg twice daily.

General study results and limits: Lesional scalp, especially alopecia totalis/universalis, showed higher clonality than normal scalp. Mice showed TCR sharing more clearly than patients did, possibly owing to HLA.

Sequencing was performed on CD8+ T cells sorted from blood, taken at week 0. V usage is TRBV29-1 and J usage is TRBJ1-6; no reliable D call. This sequence originates from a human donor with alopecia areata. The CDR3 spells CSPPPTNSPLHF. DNA of the CDR3: TGCAGCCCCCCGCCTACGAATTCACCCCTCCACTTT.